This entry concerns a single TCR beta chain. The sample comes from a study of cytotoxic CD8 clonotypes in ibrutinib-treated CLL. As for the study in general: Across the patients, some ten were relapsed/refractory, under 16 treatment-naive and around 18 IGHV unmutated.

The CDR3 covers 20 residues. The V and J ends lost 6 bases and 2 bases respectively, with 31 bases between them. Some clones are missing from TCRdb's copy, which holds only in-frame ones; the method was immunoSEQ multiplex PCR. The sample carries roughly 45,000 clones, 65% recorded once. The chain links TRBV23-1 to TRBJ2-5; D possibly uses TRBD1 or TRBD2 (6 bases each). TRBV23-1 belongs to the ORF category, with a function that is uncertain. This receptor was identified in a human donor with chronic lymphocytic leukemia. Source: PBMCs, taken after 24 months of ibrutinib treatment. CDR3 residues: CASSLGRAGPPRGPQETQYF. In DNA, the CDR3 is TGCGCCAGCAGCCTTGGGCGGGCGGGACCTCCTCGGGGGCCACAAGAGACCCAGTACTTC.